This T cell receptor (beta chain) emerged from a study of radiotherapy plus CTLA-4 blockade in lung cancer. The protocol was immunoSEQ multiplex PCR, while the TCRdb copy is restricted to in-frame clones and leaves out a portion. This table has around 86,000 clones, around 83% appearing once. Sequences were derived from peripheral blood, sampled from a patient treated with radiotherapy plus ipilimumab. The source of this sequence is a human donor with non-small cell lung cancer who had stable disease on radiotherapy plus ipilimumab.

CDR3 sequence: CSVDQGAKTEAFF. The CDR3 DNA reads as TGCAGCGTAGATCAGGGGGCAAAAACTGAAGCTTTCTTT. The rearrangement links TRBV29-1 to TRBJ1-1, with 8 bases that match TRBD1. The CDR3 sequence is 13 residues long. After removal of 6 bases from V and 5 bases from J, the junction contained 8 bases not matched to a gene. Germline V gives CDR1 SQVTM, CDR2 ANQGSEA.